This section outlines one T cell receptor beta chain sequence together with its context. The target antigen is unknown. Trimming shortened V by 3 bases and J by 8 bases, and 10 bases separated the two germline ends. The CDR3 loop spans 12 amino acids. Germline values: CDR1 MNHEY, CDR2 SMNVEV (reference sequence). The data derive from a study of cytomegalovirus exposure and HLA in healthy donors. This PCR relied on a set of 60 Vbeta primers and 13 Jbeta primers. Sequencing was performed with immunoSEQ multiplex PCR; in TCRdb, only in-frame clones are kept and a portion is missing. The sample lists roughly 190,000 clones, 75% to 90% occurring once. Broader study findings: The listing of roughly 160 TCR beta chains classed them as cytomegalovirus-associated. TCR beta V- and J-gene trimming was later associated with a missense DCLRE1C variant. Presence/absence analyses took donor sequencing depth as roughly uniform.

Sequences were obtained from PBMCs. The sequence derives from a man aged 35-49 years in good health and CMV-seropositive. V is TRBV27 and J is TRBJ1-2; D is perhaps TRBD1 (5 bases). CDR3 residues: CASSLGGGGYTF. The CDR3 bases are TGTGCCAGCAGTTTGGGGGGAGGCGGCTACACCTTC.